This T cell receptor beta chain was captured by sequencing in a study of Tregs in tolerant kidney transplant recipients (dated by TCRdb to between 2018 and 2021). Turning to the overall study: TCRbeta sequencing was used in the study to identify donor-specific regulatory T cells before combined kidney and bone marrow transplantation, and the identified cells were then tracked after transplant. Summary of the overall study and its limitations: In tolerant patients, the expansion of donor-specific Tregs was greater than global Treg expansion, suggesting that the expansion was antigen-driven rather than nonspecific. The most biologically relevant and donor-specific TCRbeta repertoire appeared to be identified by expanding Tregs with activated donor B cells. The study was limited by small patient numbers, and the findings need validation in larger populations and under other immunosuppression protocols. Biological reproducibility was not examined directly, but technical replication error appeared to be minimal. Because the PCR primers were changed over time for some patients, nucleotide-level comparison could not be performed across the samples from those patients.

For TCRbeta CDR3 sequencing, genomic DNA was extracted from sorted cells using the QIAGEN DNeasy Blood and Tissue Kit. High-throughput TCRbeta CDR3 sequencing, including PCR amplification with bias correction and internal controls, was performed commercially through immunoSEQ. In the source study's methods: Unique productive TCRbeta sequences were defined by CDR3 nucleotide sequence where primers matched, and otherwise by CDR3 amino acid sequence together with Vbeta and Jbeta genes. To correct for sorting error, sequences found in more than one sorted population at a frequency ratio of 2:1 or less were discarded, and the remaining shared sequences were assigned to the population with the higher frequency. A sequence counted as donor-reactive if, in CFSE-low cells, the sequence had a frequency of at least 0.01% and was expanded at least 5-fold compared with unstimulated cells. Jensen-Shannon divergence calculated on the top 100 TCRbeta sequences ranked by frequency was used to measure repertoire divergence. For samples with multiple sequencing runs, sorting error was corrected in each run separately before the runs were combined. What TCRdb holds here is the immuneACCESS table cut down to in-frame rearrangements. Part of the clones is not present; checked against another copy, under half of the missing clones reflect an unresolved V gene, and the others are unexplained. V, J and clone size are those of that table, while D and trimming were read from the DNA. This sample lists about 81,000 clones; about 91% were detected once. Around 1.6% of the sample is taken by the ten largest.

Including the terminal cysteine and phenylalanine, the CDR3 comprises 15 residues. Only the CDR3 region is kept as DNA, spanning 45 bases read in frame from base 1. V ends up 4 bases short and J 2 bases short, with an unmatched junction base count of 8. CDR1 SGHVS and CDR2 FNYEAQ are derived from the germline V gene. The transplants used related donors with nonmyeloablative bone marrow transplantation, and mixed chimerism in the human trials was transient. Thawed PBMCs were FACS-sorted into unstimulated Tregs (CD4+CD25+CD127-), CD4+ non-Tregs (CD4+CD25-), CD4 cells and CD8 cells. A few combined kidney and bone marrow transplant recipients from the ITN036ST trial were included as patients, and samples were available only from these trial subjects. Healthy control blood was separated into PBMCs by Ficoll density gradient and cryopreserved, and patient PBMCs were collected both before and after transplant.

Note on this clone: Its antigen is not yet known. No qualities accompany the bases; no much larger clone lies one base away.

The sequence derives from a human patient who received a combined kidney and bone marrow transplant. After a transplant, certain T cells may trace back to the graft donor. The rearrangement joined TRBV7-6 to TRBJ2-7, with 7 central nucleotides matching TRBD1. This specimen consisted of CD4+ T cells from blood (PBMCs), obtained 24 months after the transplant. The nucleotides read TGTGCCAGCAGCTATAGGGACAGCGTCACCTACGAGCAGTACTTC. This sequence encodes CASSYRDSVTYEQYF.